The sequence of this T cell receptor (beta chain) was determined in a study of human T cells and chemical hapten exposure. General study results and limits: Counts of TCRs above 1 in 1000 frequency stayed unchanged with DPC sensitization.

Time point defined: patch test 2, 6 weeks after DPC sensitization. Treatment reported: therapeutic diphenylcyclopropenone sensitization with weekly scalp DPC. Unfractionated whole blood yielded total RNA. Via MiXCR, TCRdb re-called the RACE reads, giving one row per CDR3 protein. Counted here are about 82,000 distinct CDR3 sequences, 6.6% occurring once; the ten biggest clones make up 1.3%. This clonotype was picked up many times. Its cognate antigen is unknown. The sequenced sample was whole blood, obtained in connection with sensitization to the hapten diphenylcyclopropenone (DPC). The receptor comes from a woman in her 30s with alopecia areata. Some clones in this sample may be carry-over from other donors' samples.

The CDR3 nucleotides are TGCAGTGCTAGAGAACAGGGACATTCCTACGAGCAGTACTTC. Its protein product is CSAREQGHSYEQYF. The chain combines TRBV20-1 with TRBJ2-7, with D maybe TRBD1 (6 bases). CDR3 length equals 14 residues. The ends were cut back, 0 bases at V and 1 base at J, with 10 bases in the middle. The germline CDR1 and CDR2 sequences are DFQATT and SNEGSKA (reference sequence).